Listed here are 9 T cell receptor beta chains from one sample, sequenced in a study of identical twins. TCRdb passed the 5' RACE reads through MiXCR, listing each CDR3 protein once. The table has roughly 690,000 distinct CDR3 sequences, less than 7% seen once. The sequencing input was naive T cells sorted from blood. These receptor sequences come from a man aged 18 to 29 in good health.

In its sample, this clonotype was seen many times. The chain combines TRBV4-2 with TRBJ2-3; D unclear. The length of the CDR3 is 14 residues. V was trimmed by 0 bases and J by 3 bases, leaving 7 bases between them. Per the germline V gene, CDR1 is LGHNA and CDR2 is YNFKEQ. This CDR3 is CASSQDSRTDTQYF. The CDR3 nucleotides are TGTGCCAGCAGCCAAGATTCTAGAACAGATACGCAGTATTTT.

The chain uses TRBV5-1 and TRBJ1-2, with 8 bases matching TRBD1. The CDR3 totals 14 residues. The V and J ends lost 2 bases and 6 bases, in that order; junction bases with no gene match: 6. CDR1 is SGHRS, CDR2 YFSETQ, per germline. The CDR3 DNA sequence: TGCGCCAGCAGCTTACAGGGGGGGCTCGATGGCTACACCTTC. It specifies CASSLQGGLDGYTF. Full variable domain (missing parts from reference TRBV5-1 and TRBJ1-2): KAGVTQTPRYLIKTRGQQVTLSCSPISGHRSVSWYQQTPGQGLQFLFEYFSETQRNKGNFPGRFSGRQFSNSRSEMNVSTLELGDSALYLCASSLQGGLDGYTFGSGTRLTVV.

As regards this clonotype: A much larger clone differs by one base, so this may be a read error. The chain combines TRBV20-1 with TRBJ2-4; D uncertain. The tail of the sequence fits TRBJ2-1 better, so the J call may be wrong. The CDR3 sequence is 13 residues long. CDR1 is DFQATT and CDR2 is SNEGSKA in the germline V gene (reference sequence). CDR3 amino acids: CSATPDGGNIQFF. CDR3 DNA sequence: TGCAGTGCTACCCCGGACGGTGGGAACATTCAGTTCTTC.

This clonotype was observed a handful of times. CDR3 in DNA: TGCGCCAGCAGCTCCGGGACAGACTTTAGCACAGATACGCAGTATTTT. This translates into CASSSGTDFSTDTQYF. V is TRBV5-1 and J is TRBJ2-3; 7 positions match TRBD1. The germline V gene encodes CDR1 SGHRS and CDR2 YFSETQ. The CDR3 runs to 16 residues. V lost 3 bases, J lost 0 bases, and 7 bases stayed unmatched.

There are a few counts of this clonotype. The gene calls are TRBV20-1 and TRBJ1-1, with D maybe TRBD1 (5 bases). Germline V gene sequence: CDR1 DFQATT, CDR2 SNEGSKA (reference sequence). This CDR3 has 14 amino acids. V shed 4 bases and J shed 10 bases, with 22 bases lying between them. CDR3 protein: CSANGQGGGSGAFF. Written as DNA, the CDR3 is TGCAGTGCTAACGGGCAAGGCGGGGGTTCTGGAGCTTTCTTT.

This clonotype was picked up many times. V gene TRBV5-1 combines with J gene TRBJ2-1; the match to TRBD2 covers 13 bases. Losses at the gene ends were 4 bases for V and 9 bases for J; bases not matched to a gene: 10. CDR3 length: 16 amino acids. Looked up from germline, CDR1 is SGHRS and CDR2 is YFSETQ. CDR3 sequence (DNA): TGCGCCAGCAGCGATGGACTAGCGGGAGCATGGGGTGAGCAGTTCTTC. Amino acids: CASSDGLAGAWGEQFF.

This clonotype came up many times. The CDR3 sequence is CSVGLLAANTEAFF. The CDR3 DNA reads TGCAGCGTTGGTCTTTTGGCGGCTAACACTGAAGCTTTCTTT. The chain combines TRBV29-1 with TRBJ1-1; no definite D call. Looked up from germline, CDR1 is SQVTM and CDR2 is ANQGSEA. V shed 4 bases and J shed 2 bases, with 14 bases lying between them. This CDR3 has 14 residues. The entire variable domain, with the rest obtained from reference TRBV29-1 and TRBJ1-1, is as follows: SAVISQKPSRDICQRGTSLTIQCQVDSQVTMMFWYRQQPGQSLTLIATANQGSEATYESGFVIDKFPISRPNLTFSTLTVSNMSPEDSSIYLCSVGLLAANTEAFFGQGTRLTVV.

This clonotype was counted a few times. V and J are TRBV4-1 and TRBJ2-1; no firm D call. Trimming pared 2 bases from V and 7 bases from J, leaving 9 bases between. The length of the CDR3 is 13 residues. From germline, CDR1 is MGHRA and CDR2 YSYEKL. CDR3 nucleotides: TGCGCCAGCAGCCAAATGTGGTATAATGAGCAGTTCTTC. Amino acid sequence: CASSQMWYNEQFF.

This clonotype has a count of ten or more. J is TRBJ2-2 and V is TRBV20-1; 7 bases line up with TRBD2. V dropped 1 base and J dropped 5; count of bases not matched to a gene: 4. This CDR3 is 14 amino acids long. CDR1 DFQATT and CDR2 SNEGSKA come from the germline V gene (reference sequence). CDR3 in amino acids: CSARAVGRTGELFF. The CDR3 bases are TGCAGTGCTAGAGCGGTCGGGAGGACCGGGGAGCTGTTTTTT.